Listed below are T cell receptor beta chains from one sample, sequenced in a study of T cells expressing NK-cell markers. TCRdb reanalyzed the 5' RACE reads and collapses them to one entry per CDR3 protein, without DNA. Its table records over 250,000 distinct CDR3 sequences. The source material was blood T cells: a sorted CD56 or NKG2C T cell subset, CD4+ or CD8+ T cells, or bulk PBMC T cells (not recorded which). The receptors stem from a woman aged 18 to 75 in good health. CDR3s include the opening cysteine and the closing phenylalanine or tryptophan.

TRBV6-8,TRBJ1-5,CAGRDSLSNQPQHF
TRBV7-2,TRBJ1-1,CASSSPGTANREAFF
TRBV2,TRBJ1-5,CASRDRGVWSNQPQHF
TRBV11-3,TRBJ2-1,CASSSKSQGPYNEQFF
TRBV7-2,TRBJ2-2,CASSLDRQVGELFF
TRBV6-2/TRBV6-3,TRBJ2-3,CASSYSGTSGYKDTQYF
TRBV7-2,TRBJ2-5,CASSFQRGRQETQYF
TRBV6-4,TRBJ2-2,CASSDRDTGELFF
TRBV7-8,TRBJ2-3,CASFSRGTDTQYF
TRBV29-1,TRBJ2-3,CSVEGEPQGAPDTQYF
TRBV5-1,TRBJ1-1,CASSLARQGANTEAFF
TRBV20-1,TRBJ2-1,CSASGEYNEQFF
TRBV4-3,TRBJ1-3,CASSQDGSGNTIYF
TRBV5-1,TRBJ2-3,CASSLGLAGIADTQYF
TRBV7-2,TRBJ1-5,CASSLERAGNQPQHF
TRBV6-1,TRBJ2-5,CASVASLKTQYF
TRBV11-2,TRBJ2-7,CASSSKLALAELSSYEQYF
TRBV7-2,TRBJ2-1,CASSRASGDNEQFF
TRBV9,TRBJ1-2,CASSVMGGQGGGYTF
TRBV6-1,TRBJ2-2,CASRPPGTENGELSF
TRBV19,TRBJ2-3,CASGPFGGSFSDTQYF
TRBV19,TRBJ2-2,CASSIGGTTGELFF